This T cell receptor beta chain was sequenced for a study of identical twins. This clonotype was picked up a small number of times. A single record per CDR3 protein comes from TCRdb applying MiXCR to the 5' RACE reads. This repertoire shows about 1.7 million distinct CDR3 sequences, about 32% found once; its top ten account for about 0.27%. Germline-derived CDR1 and CDR2 are SGHDN and FVKESK. The germline V and J ends were trimmed by 0 bases and 9 bases, with 8 bases remaining between them. This CDR3 contains 12 residues. Sample: cord blood. The receptor was derived from a newborn girl in good health. The chain carries TRBV14 and TRBJ1-2; D uncertain. CDR3 nucleotide sequence: TGTGCCAGCAGCCAAGACCGGCGAAGCTACACCTTC. Amino acid sequence: CASSQDRRSYTF.